The rows below give T cell receptor beta chains drawn from one sample of a study of regulatory T cells. The data were produced by immunoSEQ multiplex PCR, yet TCRdb's version contains in-frame clones alone and is incomplete. This sample has about 23,000 clones, with more than 70% found just once. The sequenced sample consisted of conventional CD4+ T cells sorted from blood. The receptor source for this set is a child under 18 with CD3G deficiency. Each CDR3 is given with its conserved first and last residue. D genes are given only for firm matches. Size tells how often a clone was seen (once, few, many) or the class of an expanded clone, and some rows leave it out.

>TRBV6-1|NA|NA|TRBJ2-6
CASRSGYGANVLTF
TGTGCCAGCAGATCGGGGTACGGGGCCAACGTCCTGACTTTC
>TRBV11-2|NA|NA|TRBJ1-3
CASSLGGASGNTIYF
TGTGCCAGCAGCTTGGGAGGGGCCTCTGGAAACACCATATATTTT
>TRBV7-9|TRBD2|NA|TRBJ2-1
CASSGTAGGPNEQFF
TGTGCCAGCAGCGGAACAGCGGGAGGGCCCAATGAGCAGTTCTTC
>TRBV28|NA|NA|TRBJ2-1
CASSWGDPRESHEQFF
TGTGCCAGCAGTTGGGGGGACCCCCGGGAGTCCCATGAGCAGTTCTTC
>TRBV6-6|TRBD1|NA|TRBJ1-1
CATMGQMNTEAFF
TGTGCCACCATGGGACAGATGAACACTGAAGCTTTCTTT
>TRBV5-1|TRBD2|NA|TRBJ2-5
CASSLAGLVSETQYF
TGCGCCAGCAGCTTGGCGGGACTAGTTTCGGAGACCCAGTACTTC
>TRBV5-1|TRBD2|few|TRBJ2-7
CASSLTSGPYEQYF
TGCGCCAGCAGCTTGACTAGCGGGCCCTACGAGCAGTACTTC
>TRBV6-1|NA|NA|TRBJ2-3
CASRVGGSTDTQYF
TGTGCCAGCAGGGTGGGGGGAAGCACAGATACGCAGTATTTT
>TRBV18|TRBD1|NA|TRBJ2-5
CASSPRDRVLETQYF
TGTGCCAGCTCACCCCGGGACAGGGTGTTGGAGACCCAGTACTTC
>TRBV28|TRBD1|NA|TRBJ1-1
CASSRGDRGHTEAFF
TGTGCCAGCAGTCGGGGGGACAGGGGGCACACTGAAGCTTTCTTT
>TRBV5-1|NA|NA|TRBJ1-1
CASSSGEIFNTEAFF
TGCGCCAGCAGCTCTGGGGAGATATTTAACACTGAAGCTTTCTTT
>TRBV7-8|NA|NA|TRBJ2-7
CASSSPSRAGEQYF
TGTGCCAGCAGCTCCCCTTCACGGGCGGGCGAGCAGTACTTC
>TRBV28|TRBD2|NA|TRBJ2-7
CASSFGGALNEQYF
TGTGCCAGCAGTTTCGGGGGGGCGTTGAACGAGCAGTACTTC
>TRBV27|NA|NA|TRBJ2-7
CASSFFVGGEQYF
TGTGCCAGCAGTTTCTTCGTTGGGGGAGAGCAGTACTTC
>TRBV5-1|TRBD2|NA|TRBJ2-3
CASSIAGGRDTQYF
TGCGCCAGCAGCATAGCGGGAGGAAGAGATACGCAGTATTTT
>TRBV28|NA|NA|TRBJ1-5
CASSSLSLNQPQHF
TGTGCCAGCAGTTCTCTAAGTTTGAATCAGCCCCAGCATTTT
>TRBV6-1|TRBD1|NA|TRBJ2-7
CASSEGFGTGPFGEQYF
TGTGCCAGCAGTGAGGGGTTCGGGACAGGACCGTTTGGAGAGCAGTACTTC
>TRBV6-1|NA|NA|TRBJ1-2
CASTPSRGNYGYTF
TGTGCCAGCACCCCCAGTCGGGGGAATTATGGCTACACCTTC
>TRBV6-1|TRBD1|NA|TRBJ1-1
CASSGQGYTEAFF
TGTGCCAGCAGTGGACAGGGGTACACTGAAGCTTTCTTT
>TRBV28|NA|NA|TRBJ2-3
CASMRLRGVATDTQYF
TGTGCCAGCATGCGCCTTAGGGGGGTTGCCACAGATACGCAGTATTTT
>TRBV28|NA|NA|TRBJ2-7
CASSLGAYYEQYF
TGTGCCAGCAGCCTCGGGGCATACTACGAGCAGTACTTC
>TRBV7-9|NA|few|TRBJ1-4
CASSLGGQINEKLFF
TGTGCCAGCAGCTTAGGAGGACAGATTAATGAAAAACTGTTTTTT
>TRBV28|NA|NA|TRBJ1-2
CASSLWTGGVDGYTF
TGTGCCAGCAGTTTATGGACGGGGGGAGTTGATGGCTACACCTTC
>TRBV6-4|TRBD2|NA|TRBJ2-3
CATIMALAGGTDTQYF
TGTGCCACGATAATGGCACTAGCGGGAGGCACGGATACGCAGTATTTT
>TRBV5-1|TRBD2|NA|TRBJ2-3
CASSLRASGHGTDTQYF
TGCGCCAGCAGCTTGAGGGCTAGCGGACATGGCACAGATACGCAGTATTTT
>TRBV28|NA|NA|TRBJ2-7
CASSLIGGDEQYF
TGTGCCAGCAGTCTTATCGGCGGGGACGAGCAGTACTTC
>TRBV5-1|TRBD2|NA|TRBJ2-2
CASSLTASGRGELFF
TGCGCCAGCAGCTTGACGGCTAGCGGGAGAGGGGAGCTGTTTTTT
>TRBV28|NA|NA|TRBJ1-2
CASSLGPNYGYTF
TGTGCCAGCAGTTTAGGGCCTAACTATGGCTACACCTTC
>TRBV5-1|NA|NA|TRBJ2-2
CASSLGENTGELFF
TGCGCCAGCAGCTTGGGAGAGAACACCGGGGAGCTGTTTTTT
>TRBV7-8|NA|once|TRBJ2-6
CASSLGGSGANVLTF
TGTGCCAGCAGCTTAGGGGGCTCTGGGGCCAACGTCCTGACTTTC
>TRBV18|TRBD2|NA|TRBJ2-5
CASSPGLAGSRQYF
TGTGCCAGCTCACCCGGACTAGCGGGAAGCCGGCAGTACTTC
>TRBV6-1|NA|NA|TRBJ2-4
CASTPFGGSENIQYF
TGTGCCAGCACCCCCTTCGGCGGGTCCGAGAACATTCAGTACTTC
>TRBV11-3|TRBD1|NA|TRBJ2-1
CASSLWGQGGNEQFF
TGTGCCAGCAGCTTATGGGGACAGGGTGGCAATGAGCAGTTCTTC
>TRBV6-1|TRBD2|NA|TRBJ2-7
CASSDPLAGRAYEQYF
TGTGCCAGCAGTGACCCCCTAGCGGGAAGAGCCTACGAGCAGTACTTC
>TRBV7-8|NA|NA|TRBJ2-4
CASSLGRLNIQYF
TGTGCCAGCAGCTTGGGGCGCCTTAACATTCAGTACTTC
>TRBV9|TRBD1|NA|TRBJ2-1
CASSVEGQGHEQFF
TGTGCCAGCAGCGTAGAGGGACAGGGGCATGAGCAGTTCTTC
>TRBV7-9|NA|few|TRBJ1-1
CASSLDVNTEAFF
TGTGCCAGCAGCTTAGACGTGAACACTGAAGCTTTCTTT
>TRBV7-8|TRBD1|NA|TRBJ1-6
CASRGGDRSSPLHF
TGTGCCAGCAGGGGTGGGGACAGGAGTTCACCCCTCCACTTT
>TRBV28|NA|NA|TRBJ2-1
CASSPGQTPYNEQFF
TGTGCCAGCAGCCCGGGACAAACTCCCTACAATGAGCAGTTCTTC
>TRBV7-2|NA|NA|TRBJ2-7
CASSLGGDGLYEQYF
TGTGCCAGCAGCTTAGGGGGTGACGGGCTCTACGAGCAGTACTTC
>TRBV7-9|TRBD2|NA|TRBJ2-1
CASSLAAHYNEQFF
TGTGCCAGCAGCCTAGCGGCCCACTACAATGAGCAGTTCTTC
>TRBV5-1|NA|NA|TRBJ2-3
CASSLVGSGTDTQYF
TGCGCCAGCAGCTTGGTTGGTAGCGGCACAGATACGCAGTATTTT
>TRBV11-2|TRBD2|NA|TRBJ2-1
CASSFNHNSGRASHEQFF
TGTGCCAGCAGCTTCAACCACAATAGCGGGAGGGCCTCCCATGAGCAGTTCTTC
>TRBV28|NA|NA|TRBJ2-1
CASSRQGPGGNEQFF
TGTGCCAGCAGTCGTCAGGGGCCCGGTGGCAATGAGCAGTTCTTC
>TRBV27|NA|NA|TRBJ1-5
CASSFFGQPQHF
TGTGCCAGCAGTTTTTTTGGTCAGCCCCAGCATTTT
>TRBV6-1|NA|NA|TRBJ2-7
CASSDYEQYF
TGTGCCAGCAGTGACTACGAGCAGTACTTC
>TRBV7-8|TRBD2|NA|TRBJ2-3
CASSRRTSGFGTDTQYF
TGTGCCAGCAGCAGACGCACTAGCGGGTTTGGCACAGATACGCAGTATTTT
>TRBV19|NA|once|TRBJ2-6
CASSMRGLGANVLTF
TGTGCCAGTAGTATGAGAGGGCTAGGGGCCAACGTCCTGACTTTC
>TRBV19|NA|once|TRBJ1-5
CASGGGLSHQPQHF
TGTGCCAGTGGGGGGGGGCTATCACATCAGCCCCAGCATTTT
>TRBV6-5|NA|NA|TRBJ1-3
CAAGERSGNTIYF
TGTGCCGCGGGGGAAAGGTCTGGAAACACCATATATTTT
>TRBV5-1|NA|NA|TRBJ2-3
CASSLGRGPSTDTQYF
TGCGCCAGCAGCTTGGGACGGGGGCCTAGCACAGATACGCAGTATTTT
>TRBV11-2|TRBD1|NA|TRBJ2-5
CASSLGDRDSETQYF
TGTGCCAGCAGCTTAGGGGACAGGGACTCGGAGACCCAGTACTTC
>TRBV28|NA|NA|TRBJ2-7
CASSFSRDEQYF
TGTGCCAGCAGCTTCTCCAGGGACGAGCAGTACTTC
>TRBV5-1|NA|NA|TRBJ2-2
CASSLDLLGELFF
TGCGCCAGCAGCTTGGACCTGCTCGGGGAGCTGTTTTTT
>TRBV28|NA|NA|TRBJ1-5
CASSLRRGESPRPQHF
TGTGCCAGCAGTTTACGTCGGGGGGAGTCCCCGCGGCCCCAGCATTTT
>TRBV5-1|NA|NA|TRBJ2-5
CASSRSSGVGETQYF
TGCGCCAGCAGTCGAAGTTCGGGAGTGGGAGAGACCCAGTACTTC
>TRBV10-3|NA|NA|TRBJ2-3
CAISASNEDTQYF
TGTGCCATCAGCGCCTCTAATGAGGATACGCAGTATTTT
>TRBV28|TRBD2|NA|TRBJ2-1
CASSPLAGLQFF
TGTGCCAGCAGTCCCCTAGCGGGGCTGCAGTTCTTC
>TRBV28|NA|NA|TRBJ2-7
CASSRQFSSYEQYF
TGTGCCAGCAGCCGACAGTTCAGCTCCTACGAGCAGTACTTC
>TRBV7-9|TRBD1|few|TRBJ1-1
CASSLGQAKVEAFF
TGTGCCAGCAGCCTTGGACAGGCCAAGGTTGAAGCTTTCTTT